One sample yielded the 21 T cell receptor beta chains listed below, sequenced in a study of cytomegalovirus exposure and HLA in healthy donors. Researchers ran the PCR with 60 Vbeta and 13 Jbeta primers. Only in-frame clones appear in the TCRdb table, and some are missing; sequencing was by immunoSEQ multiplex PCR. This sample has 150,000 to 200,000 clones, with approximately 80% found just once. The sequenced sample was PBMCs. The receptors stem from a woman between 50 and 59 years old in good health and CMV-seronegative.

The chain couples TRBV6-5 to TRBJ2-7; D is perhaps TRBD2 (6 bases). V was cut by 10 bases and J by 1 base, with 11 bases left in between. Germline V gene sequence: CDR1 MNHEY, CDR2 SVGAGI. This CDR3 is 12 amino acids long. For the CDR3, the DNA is TGTGCCACCCGGACTACATCCTACGAGCAGTACTTC. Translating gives CATRTTSYEQYF.

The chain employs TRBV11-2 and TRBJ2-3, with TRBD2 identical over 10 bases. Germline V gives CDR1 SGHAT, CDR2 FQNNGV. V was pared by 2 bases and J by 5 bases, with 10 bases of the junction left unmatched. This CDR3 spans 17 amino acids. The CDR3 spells CASSLSKAGGHVDTQYF. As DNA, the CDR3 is TGTGCCAGCAGCTTAAGTAAAGCGGGGGGGCATGTAGATACGCAGTATTTT.

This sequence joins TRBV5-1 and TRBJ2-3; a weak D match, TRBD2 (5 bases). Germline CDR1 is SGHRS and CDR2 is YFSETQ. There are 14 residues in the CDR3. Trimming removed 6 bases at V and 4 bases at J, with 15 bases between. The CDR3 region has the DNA TGCGCCAGCATTCCCCTAGCAGGCTCAGATACGCAGTATTTT. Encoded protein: CASIPLAGSDTQYF.

In DNA form, the CDR3 reads TGTGCCAGCAGCGAGATATACTCCAATGAGCAGTTCTTC. This gives the protein CASSEIYSNEQFF. The rearrangement joins TRBV9 to TRBJ2-1; D is ambiguous. Germline CDR1 is SGDLS and CDR2 is YYNGEE. The CDR3 contains 13 residues. The ends were cut back, 3 bases at V and 6 bases at J, with 10 bases in the middle.

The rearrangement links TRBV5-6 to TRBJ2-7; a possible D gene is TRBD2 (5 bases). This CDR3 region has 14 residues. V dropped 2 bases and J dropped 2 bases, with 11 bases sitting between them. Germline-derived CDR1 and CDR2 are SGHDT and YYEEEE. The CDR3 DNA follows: TGTGCCAGCAGCTTTGCTAGCCTCCCCTACGAGCAGTACTTC. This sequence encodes CASSFASLPYEQYF. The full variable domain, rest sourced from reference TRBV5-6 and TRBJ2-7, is DAGVTQSPTHLIKTRGQQVTLRCSPKSGHDTVSWYQQALGQGPQFIFQYYEEEERQRGNFPDRFSGHQFPNYSSELNVNALLLGDSALYLCASSFASLPYEQYFGPGTRLTVT.

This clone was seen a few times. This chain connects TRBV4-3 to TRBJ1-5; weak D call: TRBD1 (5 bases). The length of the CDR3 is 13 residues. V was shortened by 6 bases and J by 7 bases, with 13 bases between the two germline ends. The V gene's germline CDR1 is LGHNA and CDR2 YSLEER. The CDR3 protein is CASSPNRYQPQHF. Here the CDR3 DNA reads TGCGCCAGCAGTCCTAACAGGTACCAGCCCCAGCATTTT.

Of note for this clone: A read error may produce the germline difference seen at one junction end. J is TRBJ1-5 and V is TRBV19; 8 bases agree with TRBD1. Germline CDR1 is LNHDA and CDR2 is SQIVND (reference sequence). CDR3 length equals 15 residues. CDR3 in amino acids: CASRPGTGGNQHQHF. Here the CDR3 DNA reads TGTGCCAGTAGGCCCGGGACAGGAGGAAATCAGCACCAGCATTTT.

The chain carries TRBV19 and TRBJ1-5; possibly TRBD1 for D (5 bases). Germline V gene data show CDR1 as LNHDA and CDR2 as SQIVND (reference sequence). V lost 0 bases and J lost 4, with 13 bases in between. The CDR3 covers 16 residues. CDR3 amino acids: CASSIDPQGGNQPQHF. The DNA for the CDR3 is TGTGCCAGTAGTATAGATCCCCAGGGAGGAAATCAGCCCCAGCATTTT.

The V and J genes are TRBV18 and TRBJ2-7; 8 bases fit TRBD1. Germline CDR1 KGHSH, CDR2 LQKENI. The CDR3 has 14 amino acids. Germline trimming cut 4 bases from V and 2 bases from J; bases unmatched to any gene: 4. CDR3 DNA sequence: TGTGCCAGCTCACTGACAGGGGTTACCTACGAGCAGTACTTC. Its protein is CASSLTGVTYEQYF.

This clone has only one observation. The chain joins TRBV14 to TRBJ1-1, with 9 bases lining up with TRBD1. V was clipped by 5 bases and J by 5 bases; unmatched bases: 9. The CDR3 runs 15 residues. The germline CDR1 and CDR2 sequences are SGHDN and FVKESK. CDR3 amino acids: CASSYRDRAGTEAFF. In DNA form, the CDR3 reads TGTGCCAGCAGCTACCGGGACAGGGCCGGGACTGAAGCTTTCTTT.

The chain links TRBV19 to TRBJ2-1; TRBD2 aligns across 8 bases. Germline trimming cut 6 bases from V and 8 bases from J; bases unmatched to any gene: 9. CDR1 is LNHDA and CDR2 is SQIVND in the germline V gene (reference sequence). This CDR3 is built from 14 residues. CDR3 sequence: CASRWTGGFDEQFF. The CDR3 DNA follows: TGTGCCAGTAGATGGACGGGGGGGTTCGATGAGCAGTTCTTC.

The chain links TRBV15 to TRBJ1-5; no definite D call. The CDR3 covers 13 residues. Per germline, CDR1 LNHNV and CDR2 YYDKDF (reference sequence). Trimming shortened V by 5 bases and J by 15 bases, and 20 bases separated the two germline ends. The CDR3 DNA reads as TGTGCCACCAGCCCCGAGCCCGCCAGGTTGCTGCATTTT. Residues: CATSPEPARLLHF.

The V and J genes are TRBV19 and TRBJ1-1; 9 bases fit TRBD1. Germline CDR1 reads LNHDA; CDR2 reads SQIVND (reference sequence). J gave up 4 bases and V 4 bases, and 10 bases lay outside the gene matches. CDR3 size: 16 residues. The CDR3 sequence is CASSTGTGYRGTEAFF. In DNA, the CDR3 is TGTGCCAGTAGTACCGGGACAGGGTATCGGGGCACTGAAGCTTTCTTT.

In DNA, the CDR3 is TGTGCCAGCAGCCCCGACGGGTACTCTGGAAACACCATATATTTT. It translates to CASSPDGYSGNTIYF. V and J are TRBV9 and TRBJ1-3, with D hard to call. Germline values: CDR1 SGDLS, CDR2 YYNGEE. Between the trimmed V and J ends, which lost 4 bases and 0 bases, there was a span of 11 bases. This CDR3 comprises 15 residues. The full variable domain, in which reference TRBV9 and TRBJ1-3 provide the parts outside the CDR3, is DSGVTQTPKHLITATGQRVTLRCSPRSGDLSVYWYQQSLDQGLQFLIQYYNGEERAKGNILERFSAQQFPDLHSELNLSSLELGDSALYFCASSPDGYSGNTIYFGEGSWLTVV.

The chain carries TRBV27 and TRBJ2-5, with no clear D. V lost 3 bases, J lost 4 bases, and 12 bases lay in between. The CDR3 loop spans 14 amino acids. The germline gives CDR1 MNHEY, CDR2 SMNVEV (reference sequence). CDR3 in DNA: TGTGCCAGCAGTTTGATCGGAGAAGTAGAGACCCAGTACTTC. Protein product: CASSLIGEVETQYF.

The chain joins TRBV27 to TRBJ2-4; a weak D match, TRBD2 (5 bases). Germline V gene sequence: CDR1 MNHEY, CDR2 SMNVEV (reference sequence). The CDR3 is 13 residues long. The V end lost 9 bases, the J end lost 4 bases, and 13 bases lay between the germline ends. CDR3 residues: CASSGMGKNIQYF. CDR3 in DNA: TGTGCCAGTTCCGGGATGGGGAAAAACATTCAGTACTTC.

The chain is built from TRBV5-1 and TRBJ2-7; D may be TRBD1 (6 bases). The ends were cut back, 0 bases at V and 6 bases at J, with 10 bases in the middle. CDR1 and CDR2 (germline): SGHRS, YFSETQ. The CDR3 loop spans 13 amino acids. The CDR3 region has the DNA TGCGCCAGCAGCTTGGATGCAGGGGTCGAGCAGTACTTC. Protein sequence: CASSLDAGVEQYF.

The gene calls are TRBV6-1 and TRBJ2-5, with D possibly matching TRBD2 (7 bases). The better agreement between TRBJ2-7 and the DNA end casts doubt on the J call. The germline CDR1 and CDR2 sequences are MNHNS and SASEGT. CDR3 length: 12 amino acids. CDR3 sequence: CVGGRVTYEQYF. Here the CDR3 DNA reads TGTGTCGGGGGGCGGGTTACCTACGAGCAGTACTTC.

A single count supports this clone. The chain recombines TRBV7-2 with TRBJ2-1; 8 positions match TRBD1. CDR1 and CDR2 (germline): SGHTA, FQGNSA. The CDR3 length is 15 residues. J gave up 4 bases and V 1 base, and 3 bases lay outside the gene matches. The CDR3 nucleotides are TGTGCCAGCAGCTTAGTCCAGGGGGCATACAATGAGCAGTTCTTC. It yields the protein CASSLVQGAYNEQFF.

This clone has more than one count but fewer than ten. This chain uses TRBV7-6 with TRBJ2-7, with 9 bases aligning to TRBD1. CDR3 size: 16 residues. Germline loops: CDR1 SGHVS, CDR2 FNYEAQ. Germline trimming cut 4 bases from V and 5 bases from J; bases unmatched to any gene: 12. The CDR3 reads CASSSNPGQGSDEQYF. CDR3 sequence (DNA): TGTGCCAGCAGCTCGAACCCGGGACAGGGATCGGACGAGCAGTACTTC.

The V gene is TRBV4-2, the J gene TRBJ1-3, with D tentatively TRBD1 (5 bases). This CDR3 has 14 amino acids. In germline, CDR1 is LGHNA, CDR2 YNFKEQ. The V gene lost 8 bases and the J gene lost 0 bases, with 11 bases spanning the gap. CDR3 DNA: TGTGCCAGCGGCACAGGTACCTCTGGAAACACCATATATTTT. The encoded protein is CASGTGTSGNTIYF.